This record covers a single T cell receptor (beta chain). This sample was included in a study of blood T cell repertoires in COVID-19. Turning to the study itself: Samples of COVID-19 (acute and convalescent) were obtained from the United States, Italy and Spain. The analysed material was cDNA or gDNA that came from T cells, B-cell-depleted T cells, or PBMCs.

V was pared by 0 bases and J by 2 bases, with 13 bases between. The length of the CDR3 is 16 residues. Germline V gives CDR1 SGHNT, CDR2 YYREEE (reference sequence). As originally analysed: Estimation of nucleated cell counts relied on the amplification of reference gene primers. This table comes from immunoSEQ multiplex PCR, and its TCRdb copy is limited to in-frame clones, with some not included. V, J and clone size reflect that table, while D and trimming were determined from the DNA. The sample lists nearly 350,000 clones, around 90% seen once, with 3% to 4% in the top ten. The TCR originated in a woman between 18 and 30 years old who had recovered from COVID-19. Material: peripheral blood. J is TRBJ2-3 and V is TRBV5-4, with D perhaps matching TRBD2 (7 bases). In DNA, the CDR3 is TGTGCCAGCAGCTTGGCAGGGGAGGGATTCACAGATACGCAGTATTTT. Amino acids: CASSLAGEGFTDTQYF.